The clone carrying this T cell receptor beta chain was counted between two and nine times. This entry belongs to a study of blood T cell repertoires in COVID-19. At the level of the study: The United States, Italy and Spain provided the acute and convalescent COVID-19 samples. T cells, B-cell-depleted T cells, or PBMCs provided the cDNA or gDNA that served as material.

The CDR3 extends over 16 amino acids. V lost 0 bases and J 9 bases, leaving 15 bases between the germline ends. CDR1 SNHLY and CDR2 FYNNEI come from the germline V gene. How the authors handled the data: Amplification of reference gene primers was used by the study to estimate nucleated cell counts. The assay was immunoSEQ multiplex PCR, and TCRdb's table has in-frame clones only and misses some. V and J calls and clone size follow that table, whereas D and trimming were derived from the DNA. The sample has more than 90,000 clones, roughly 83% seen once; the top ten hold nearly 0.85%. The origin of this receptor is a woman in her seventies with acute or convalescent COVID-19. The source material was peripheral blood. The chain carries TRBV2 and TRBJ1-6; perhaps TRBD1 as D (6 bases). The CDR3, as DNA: TGTGCCAGCAGTGAAGCGGGGCAGGGGAGGGGTTCACCCCTCCACTTT. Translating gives CASSEAGQGRGSPLHF. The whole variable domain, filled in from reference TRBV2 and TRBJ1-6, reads EPEVTQTPSHQVTQMGQEVILRCVPISNHLYFYWYRQILGQKVEFLVSFYNNEISEKSEIFDDQFSVERPDGSNFTLKIRSTKLEDSAMYFCASSEAGQGRGSPLHFGNGTRLTVT.